The next 9 T cell receptor beta chains were all read from a single sample in a study of graft-versus-host responses after intestinal transplantation. Sequenced by immunoSEQ multiplex PCR; TCRdb stores in-frame clones only, minus some. The sample contains about 15,000 clones, around a third of which appear only once. The sample here was alloreactive CD4+ T cells from a mixed lymphocyte reaction culture, taken before intestinal transplant. Subset given: CFSE-low proliferating T cells sorted from roughly six-day pre-transplant mixed lymphocyte reaction (GvH or HvG direction). The receptors here all came from a human patient who received an intestinal transplant.

This clone turned up a few times. V is TRBV6-6 and J is TRBJ1-1; D is undetermined. V was clipped by 2 bases and J by 3 bases, with 16 bases between them. The CDR3 loop spans 16 amino acids. CDR1 MNHNY and CDR2 SVGAGI come from the germline V gene (reference sequence). The chain's CDR3 is CASSYRVQGRDTEAFF. The CDR3 coding sequence is TGTGCCAGCAGTTACAGGGTACAAGGACGGGACACTGAAGCTTTCTTT.

This clone was detected only a few times. The genes are TRBV6-6 and TRBJ1-1; no reliable D call. This CDR3 has 11 residues. Trimming pared 5 bases from V and 2 bases from J, leaving 3 bases between. The germline CDR1 and CDR2 sequences are MNHNY and SVGAGI (reference sequence). CDR3: CASSANTEAFF. The CDR3 DNA follows: TGTGCCAGCAGTGCCAACACTGAAGCTTTCTTT.

This clone was found a few times. This CDR3 is also generated by other DNA sequences in the sample. The chain combines TRBV30 with TRBJ2-3; 14 positions agree with TRBD2. V was pared by 0 bases and J by 6 bases, with 5 bases of the junction left unmatched. Germline loops: CDR1 GTSNPN, CDR2 SVGIG (reference sequence). The CDR3 sequence is 16 residues long. DNA of the CDR3: TGTGCCTGGAGTGTAGGACTAGCGGGAGGTGGTGATACGCAGTATTTT. It encodes CAWSVGLAGGGDTQYF.

V gene TRBV2 combines with J gene TRBJ2-5; 8 bases line up with TRBD1. TRBJ2-7 explains the end of the DNA better; the J call may be wrong. Germline CDR1 reads SNHLY; CDR2 reads FYNNEI. The CDR3 runs 16 residues. Written as DNA, the CDR3 is TGTGCCAGCAGTAGACCCGGTGACAGGGGAGACAACGAGCAGTACTTC. Amino acid sequence: CASSRPGDRGDNEQYF.

V is TRBV29-1 and J is TRBJ2-7; D gene uncertain. Trimming removed 6 bases from V and 5 bases from J, with 17 bases in between. Per the germline V gene, CDR1 is SQVTM and CDR2 is ANQGSEA. The CDR3 consists of 13 residues. Written as DNA, the CDR3 is TGCAGCGTCCCTTCCCCCGTGGAGAACGAGCAGTACTTC. Its translation is CSVPSPVENEQYF.

V is TRBV7-8 and J is TRBJ2-3, with D unresolved. The CDR3 has 12 residues. Between the trimmed V and J ends, which lost 2 bases and 2 bases, there was a span of 2 bases. Germline V CDR1 and CDR2: SGHVS, FQNEAQ. CDR3 in amino acids: CASSLHTDTQYF. The CDR3 DNA is TGTGCCAGCAGCTTACACACAGATACGCAGTATTTT. Full variable domain (missing parts from reference TRBV7-8 and TRBJ2-3): GAGVSQSPRYKVAKRGQDVALRCDPISGHVSLFWYQQALGQGPEFLTYFQNEAQLDKSGLPSDRFFAERPEGSVSTLKIQRTQQEDSAVYLCASSLHTDTQYFGPGTRLTVL.

The CDR3 sequence: CASSLIKGNSGNTIYF. In nucleotides, the CDR3 is TGTGCCAGCAGCTTGATAAAGGGGAACTCTGGAAACACCATATATTTT. This sequence joins TRBV5-4 and TRBJ1-3; D is perhaps TRBD1 (5 bases). The CDR3 is made up of 16 amino acids. Germline V gives CDR1 SGHNT, CDR2 YYREEE (reference sequence). V lost 1 base, J lost 0 bases, and 11 bases lay in between.

This chain connects TRBV11-3 to TRBJ2-5, with 9 bases lining up with TRBD1. V gave up 5 bases and J gave up 2 bases; unmatched junction bases: 6. The CDR3 runs 15 residues. Per germline, CDR1 SGHNT and CDR2 YENEEA. CDR3 sequence: CASSPLTGGQETQYF. The CDR3 nucleotides are TGTGCCAGCAGCCCCCTGACAGGGGGGCAAGAGACCCAGTACTTC.

This clone showed up just a few times. V is TRBV6-1 and J is TRBJ2-2, with TRBD2 identical over 7 bases. The germline V gene has CDR1 MNHNS and CDR2 SASEGT. This CDR3 has 14 amino acids. J was trimmed by 6 bases and V by 11 bases; bases with no gene match: 12. CDR3 DNA sequence: TGTGCCGCGAGGGGACTAAATAACGCCGGGGAGCTGTTTTTT. Amino acids: CAARGLNNAGELFF.